Presented here are 30 T cell receptor beta chains from one specimen sequenced in a study of tumor and adjacent non-tumor tissue in lung cancer. A modified ARM-PCR protocol with three rounds of nested PCR amplified TCRbeta. Each CDR3 protein gets one entry after TCRdb re-called the multiplex PCR reads with MiXCR. The sample holds tens of thousands of distinct CDR3 sequences; approximately 82% are singletons and the top ten take approximately 40%. No cell sorting was done before RNA was extracted from the tissue. The normal lung tissue was taken more than 3 cm from the tumor edge. Sequenced sample: distant non-tumor lung tissue. The receptor source for this set is a man aged 65 to 79 with non-small cell lung cancer.

This clonotype occurred once. Mismatch with germline at one junction end may stem from a read error. DNA of the CDR3: TGTGCCAGCAGCTCCGGGACAGCCTATAATTCACCCCTCGACTTT. Translating gives CASSSGTAYNSPLDF. This rearrangement joins TRBV11-2 to TRBJ1-6; 7 bases map to TRBD1. The CDR3 consists of 15 residues. Germline CDR1 SGHAT, CDR2 FQNNGV. Complete variable domain (other parts from reference TRBV11-2 and TRBJ1-6): EAGVAQSPRYKIIEKRQSVAFWCNPISGHATLYWYQQILGQGPKLLIQFQNNGVVDDSQLPKDRFSAERLKGVDSTLKIQPAKLEDSAVYLCASSSGTAYNSPLDFGNGTRLTVT.

In regard to this clonotype: The junction departs from germline at one end; a sequencing error may be responsible. The rearrangement uses TRBV5-4 and TRBJ2-2; D ambiguous. The V gene's germline CDR1 is SGHNT and CDR2 YYREEE (reference sequence). The CDR3 is made up of 12 amino acids. CDR3 nucleotide sequence: TGTGCCGGCAGCTCAGACACTGAGGAGCTGTTTTTT. It yields the protein CAGSSDTEELFF. The full variable domain, rest sourced from reference TRBV5-4 and TRBJ2-2, is ETGVTQSPTHLIKTRGQQVTLRCSSQSGHNTVSWYQQALGQGPQFIFQYYREEENGRGNFPPRFSGLQFPNYSSELNVNALELDDSALYLCAGSSDTEELFFGEGSRLTVL.

Note on this clonotype: As the CDR3 is not closed by the conserved phenylalanine or tryptophan, this likely results from a read error. The J gene is TRBJ1-5, the V gene TRBV6-2 or TRBV6-3, with D perhaps TRBD1 (5 bases). The CDR3 loop spans 14 amino acids. Germline CDR1 is MNHEY and CDR2 is SVGEGT. The CDR3 sequence: CTSSFHRLDQPQHY. CDR3 coding DNA: TGTACCAGCAGTTTCCACAGGTTAGATCAGCCCCAGCATTAT.

A single count supports this clonotype. The CDR3 carries no conserved terminal phenylalanine or tryptophan, so it likely arises from a read error. CDR3 residues: CASSGSGLYGYTY. CDR3 sequence (DNA): TGTGCCAGCAGTGGATCCGGGCTCTATGGCTACACCTAC. V usage is TRBV11-2 and J usage is TRBJ1-2; unclear D gene. The CDR3 consists of 13 residues. Trimming removed 6 bases from V and 4 bases from J, with 12 bases in between. Germline V CDR1 and CDR2: SGHAT, FQNNGV.

Regarding this clonotype: Likely a read error: the CDR3 ends without its conserved phenylalanine or tryptophan. The V gene is TRBV5-4, the J gene TRBJ1-6; 7 positions agree with TRBD1. There are 15 residues in the CDR3. Per germline, CDR1 SGHNT and CDR2 YYREEE (reference sequence). The CDR3 coding sequence is TGTGCCAGCAGCCAAACAGGGGATCATAATCCACCCCTCCACTAT. This encodes CASSQTGDHNPPLHY.

This clonotype was observed many times. The CDR3 protein is CASRSGTGSNQPQHF. CDR3 DNA: TGTGCCAGCAGGTCCGGGACAGGAAGCAATCAGCCCCAGCATTTT. The chain couples TRBV28 to TRBJ1-5; 8 nucleotides line up with TRBD1. The germline CDR1 and CDR2 sequences are MDHEN and SYDVKM. The CDR3 consists of 15 residues. The V and J ends lost 6 bases and 1 base, in that order; junction bases with no gene match: 5.

Comment on this clonotype: The CDR3 ends on some other residue instead of the conserved phenylalanine or tryptophan, so this is likely a read error. This sequence joins TRBV20-1 and TRBJ2-7; 12 bases align to TRBD2. Germline lookup yields CDR1 DFQATT and CDR2 SNEGSKA (reference sequence). The CDR3 runs to 15 residues. CDR3 loop: CSVREGLAGTYEQYI. DNA of the CDR3: TGCAGTGTTAGAGAAGGACTAGCGGGGACATACGAGCAGTACATT.

Turning to this clonotype: One end of the junction fails to match germline, which may point to a read error. The chain links TRBV11-2 to TRBJ2-7; TRBD1 matches 8 bases. Germline V gives CDR1 SGHAT, CDR2 FQNNGV. The CDR3 totals 15 residues. In DNA, the CDR3 is TGTGCCAGCAGCTTAGACCAGGGGGACAGGTACGAGCACCACTTC. Amino acid sequence: CASSLDQGDRYEHHF.

In this sample, this clonotype turned up a few times. A junction boundary mismatches the germline segment, possibly from a read error. The chain recombines TRBV28 with TRBJ2-7, with D perhaps being TRBD1 or TRBD2 (6 bases each). The CDR3 is made up of 14 amino acids. Germline CDR1 MDHEN, CDR2 SYDVKM. The DNA of the CDR3 is TGTGCCAGCAGTCCCATGACGGGGGCCTACGAGGAGTATTTC. Translation gives CASSPMTGAYEEYF.

This clonotype has only one observation. Being one base from a much bigger clone, this may be a read error. The chain links TRBV5-5 to TRBJ1-4, with D maybe TRBD1 (6 bases). Germline loops: CDR1 SGHKS, CDR2 YYEKEE (reference sequence). The CDR3 spans 15 residues. The CDR3 loop is CASSPQGAQGEILFF. The CDR3 DNA reads as TGTGCCAGCAGCCCACAGGGCGCTCAGGGTGAAATACTGTTTTTT.

Comments on this clonotype: The conserved phenylalanine or tryptophan normally closing the CDR3 is absent here, so this likely arose from a read error. It is unclear where the CDR3 begins or ends on the DNA, so no DNA is shown, and the CDR3 is as TCRdb lists it. The chain combines TRBV13 with TRBJ2-7; the D call of TRBD1 is as the table states it, not checked on the DNA. The germline V gene has CDR1 PRHDT and CDR2 FYEKMQ (reference sequence). Counting both end residues, the CDR3 totals 13 amino acids. The CDR3 sequence is CASSSTTGDEQYY.

As concerns this clonotype: One base away lies a much larger clone, so this may be a sequencing read error. The chain links TRBV5-1 to TRBJ2-1; 8 bases are shared with TRBD1. The CDR3 covers 14 residues. Unmatched junction bases numbered 8, after V lost 9 bases and J lost 3 bases. CDR1 and CDR2 from the germline V gene are SGHRS and YFSETQ. CDR3 DNA sequence: TGCGCCAACAGGGTCGGGACAGGCTACAATGAGCAGTTCTTC. It yields the protein CANRVGTGYNEQFF.

Comments on this clonotype: The conserved phenylalanine or tryptophan normally closing the CDR3 is absent here, so this likely arose from a read error. The gene calls are TRBV29-1 and TRBJ1-5; D is uncertain. This CDR3 spans 13 amino acids. The germline CDR1 and CDR2 sequences are SQVTM and ANQGSEA. Trimming removed 5 bases at V and 3 bases at J, with 11 bases between. The CDR3 DNA sequence: TGCAGCGTTTTGACATATAACAATCAGCCCCAGCATTTG. This translates into CSVLTYNNQPQHL.

The chain has TRBV29-1 and TRBJ2-5, with D possibly TRBD1 on 6 matching bases. The length of the CDR3 is 16 residues. Germline V gene sequence: CDR1 SQVTM, CDR2 ANQGSEA. This chain's CDR3 is CIDKPYLQTGQETQYF. CDR3 coding DNA: TGCATCGACAAGCCATACCTCCAGACAGGTCAAGAGACCCAGTACTTC.

Regarding this clonotype: A read error may be the cause here, since a much bigger clone is one base away. CDR3 protein: CASSLGTGRALGYIF. The CDR3 coding sequence is TGTGCCAGCAGTTTGGGCACAGGTCGAGCTTTAGGCTACATCTTC. This rearrangement joins TRBV13 to TRBJ1-2; TRBD1 might be the D (5 bases). Germline V gives CDR1 PRHDT, CDR2 FYEKMQ (reference sequence). CDR3 length: 15 residues.

Regarding this clonotype: A junction boundary mismatches the germline segment, possibly from a read error. This CDR3 is CTSSDPGQDTDTQYF. The CDR3 DNA reads TGCACCAGTAGCGATCCGGGACAGGACACAGATACGCAGTATTTT. The chain employs TRBV10-2 and TRBJ2-3, with 8 bases fitting TRBD1. Germline CDR1 and CDR2: WSHSY and SAAADI. This CDR3 is built from 15 residues.

Notes on this clonotype: One end of the junction is discordant with germline, which a read error may explain. The genes are TRBV4-2 and TRBJ2-3; D possibly corresponds to TRBD2 (6 bases). The germline CDR1 and CDR2 sequences are LGHNA and YNFKEQ. There are 15 residues in the CDR3. CDR3 sequence (DNA): TGTGCCAGCAGCCAATCTCTGGGCGGGATAGATACGCTGTATTTT. It is translated as CASSQSLGGIDTLYF.

The genes are TRBV29-1 and TRBJ2-2, with 9 positions matching TRBD2. Germline CDR1 reads SQVTM; CDR2 reads ANQGSEA. The CDR3 spans 14 residues. The V segment lost 7 bases and the J segment 12 bases; nucleotides outside the gene matches: 15. CDR3 loop: CSALGTSFTGKLFF. DNA for the CDR3: TGCAGCGCATTAGGGACTAGCTTCACGGGGAAGCTGTTTTTT.

The sample holds many counts of this clonotype. This chain uses TRBV6-1 with TRBJ2-1; D is tentatively TRBD1 or TRBD2 (5 bases each). Between the trimmed V and J ends, which lost 1 base and 8 bases, there was a span of 18 bases. The CDR3 covers 16 residues. Germline V gene lookup returns CDR1 MNHNS and CDR2 SASEGT. CDR3 sequence: CASSEGRSSRGDEQFF. CDR3 bases: TGTGCCAGCAGTGAAGGAAGAAGTTCGAGGGGTGATGAGCAGTTCTTC.

A single count supports this clonotype. No conserved phenylalanine or tryptophan is present at the end of the CDR3, so a read error is the likely explanation. The chain carries TRBV12-3 or TRBV12-4 and TRBJ2-2; D not resolved. The CDR3 extends over 15 amino acids. Trimming removed 5 bases from V and 7 bases from J, with 17 bases in between. In nucleotides, the CDR3 is TGTGCCAGCAGTCCCCAACGTGGGAACGTCGGGGAGCTGTTTTAT. It codes for CASSPQRGNVGELFY.

This clonotype came up a few times. This may arise from a read error, as a much more abundant clone is one base away. The chain has TRBV5-5 and TRBJ2-7; D is perhaps TRBD1 (5 bases). CDR3 length: 13 amino acids. V lost 1 base, J lost 8 bases, and 13 bases lay in between. Germline assignment: CDR1 SGHKS and CDR2 YYEKEE (reference sequence). This chain's CDR3 is CASSLSARAKQYF. The CDR3 nucleotides are TGTGCCAGCAGCTTGTCGGCCAGGGCCAAGCAGTACTTC.

The chain recombines TRBV5-1 with TRBJ1-2; D is unresolved. The CDR3 sequence is 14 residues long. From germline, CDR1 is SGHRS and CDR2 YFSETQ. Between the trimmed V and J ends, which lost 2 bases and 11 bases, there was a span of 19 bases. The chain's CDR3 is CASSFDRPPTGYTF. CDR3 nucleotides: TGCGCCAGCAGCTTCGACCGCCCCCCCACTGGTTACACCTTC.

Comment on this clonotype: The junction departs from the called germline gene at one end, perhaps through a read error. The V call is TRBV6-2 or TRBV6-3, the J call TRBJ2-5; D may be TRBD2 (7 bases). Germline V gives CDR1 MNHEY, CDR2 SVGEGT. The CDR3 has 13 residues. The CDR3 is CARSEQRGGAQHF. The DNA for the CDR3 is TGTGCCAGAAGTGAACAGAGGGGGGGGGCCCAGCACTTC.

On this clonotype itself: Mismatch with germline at one junction end may stem from a read error. This chain uses TRBV11-3 with TRBJ2-2; D is undetermined. Germline V CDR1 and CDR2: SGHNT, YENEEA. The length of the CDR3 is 15 residues. This CDR3 is CASSLNPAITDEQFF. The CDR3 DNA follows: TGTGCCAGCAGCTTAAATCCGGCAATCACCGATGAGCAGTTTTTT.

This clonotype has more than one count but fewer than ten. The chain is built from TRBV4-2 and TRBJ2-7; D gene ambiguous. From germline, CDR1 is LGHNA and CDR2 YNFKEQ. The germline V and J ends were trimmed by 0 bases and 4 bases, with 13 bases remaining between them. CDR3 length: 15 residues. The DNA of the CDR3 is TGTGCCAGCAGCCAAGAGAGTTACGGCCAATACGAGCAGTACTTC. Translation gives CASSQESYGQYEQYF.

Concerning this clonotype itself: An end of the junction differs from the germline gene, which may be a read error. This chain links TRBV10-1 with TRBJ2-1; D is perhaps TRBD2 (7 bases). The CDR3 loop spans 14 amino acids. Looked up from germline, CDR1 is WNHNN and CDR2 is SYGVQD (reference sequence). The CDR3 here is CTSSPGGSYNEQLF. The CDR3 DNA reads as TGCACCAGCAGTCCGGGGGGCTCCTACAATGAGCAGTTGTTC.

As to this clonotype: A read error may produce the germline difference seen at one junction end. The rearrangement links TRBV11-3 to TRBJ2-7, with D perhaps TRBD1 (6 bases). Looked up from germline, CDR1 is SGHNT and CDR2 is YENEEA. There are 13 residues in the CDR3. CDR3 sequence: CACSLTGAYEQCF. CDR3 coding DNA: TGTGCCTGCAGCCTGACAGGAGCCTACGAGCAGTGCTTC.

To note about this clonotype: The junction does not match germline at one end; this may be a read error. The rearrangement uses TRBV6-2 or TRBV6-3 and TRBJ1-2; a weak D match, TRBD1 (6 bases). The germline V gene has CDR1 MNHEY and CDR2 SVGEGT. The CDR3 length is 12 residues. The DNA for the CDR3 is TGTACCAGCACCCAGGGGTCCTATGGCTACACCTTC. Translation: CTSTQGSYGYTF.

This clonotype was seen only once. The chain joins TRBV12-3 or TRBV12-4 to TRBJ2-5; weak D call: TRBD2 (6 bases). This CDR3 has 14 amino acids. The V and J ends lost 7 bases and 5 bases respectively, with 17 bases between them. The CDR3, as DNA: TGTGCCAGCATTCCCACGGGGAGGAGGGAGACCCAGTACTTC. As protein: CASIPTGRRETQYF.

This chain connects TRBV10-3 to TRBJ1-5; 7 nucleotides match TRBD1. The CDR3 spans 14 residues. V shed 3 bases, J shed 5 bases, and the junction held 4 bases outside the gene matches. The germline V gene has CDR1 ENHRY and CDR2 SYGVKD. The DNA for the CDR3 is TGTGCCATCAGTGAACGGGACAGCTATCAGCCCCAGCATTTT. Its protein is CAISERDSYQPQHF.